This TCR beta chain was recovered during a study of blood T cell repertoires in COVID-19. During active infection, Seattle patients enrolled and were then monitored through disease. The method was immunoSEQ multiplex PCR; TCRdb's version includes in-frame clones alone and lacks a portion of them. The sample comprises some 140,000 clones, under 85% of which are singletons, and roughly 0.62% rests with the top ten. There are 15 residues in the CDR3. CDR1 is SGDLS and CDR2 is YYNGEE in the germline V gene. Trimming removed 4 bases from V and 3 bases from J, with 13 bases in between. Sample: peripheral blood. This receptor was taken from a man aged 55 to 70 with COVID-19, enrolled during active disease. The gene calls are TRBV9 and TRBJ1-4; possible D gene TRBD1, 5 bases. The CDR3 protein is CASSPAGEANEKLFF. CDR3 in DNA: TGTGCCAGCAGCCCGGCGGGGGAGGCTAATGAAAAACTGTTTTTT. Complete variable domain (other parts from reference TRBV9 and TRBJ1-4): DSGVTQTPKHLITATGQRVTLRCSPRSGDLSVYWYQQSLDQGLQFLIQYYNGEERAKGNILERFSAQQFPDLHSELNLSSLELGDSALYFCASSPAGEANEKLFFGSGTQLSVL.